One and the same sample provided the 5 T cell receptor beta chains below, sequenced in a study of OX40 agonist ivuxolimab in advanced cancers. Library method: the immunoSEQ multiplex PCR assay. TCRdb took over this immuneACCESS table, retaining in-frame rearrangements with V and J assigned. Such tables are incomplete; in checked studies, under half of the missing clones stem from an unresolved V gene, and the remainder is unexplained. Across this sample there are 55,000 to 65,000 clones, with more than 85% seen only once. The top ten clones comprise about 0.4% of the sample. The sequences come from CD4+ or CD8+ T cells sorted from blood, collected in a trial of the OX40 agonist ivuxolimab. The receptor source for this set is an adult with an advanced solid tumor such as melanoma, head and neck, liver or kidney cancer.

V and J are TRBV4-1 and TRBJ2-3, with 11 bases aligning to TRBD2. The CDR3 consists of 17 residues. The J segment lost 3 bases and the V segment lost 0 bases, leaving 5 bases of the junction unmatched. Germline loops: CDR1 MGHRA, CDR2 YSYEKL. CDR3 sequence (DNA): TGCGCCAGCAGCCAAGAGGTGACTAGCGGGGCAACAGATACGCAGTATTTT. Residues: CASSQEVTSGATDTQYF.

This clone has a single count. The J gene is TRBJ2-2, the V gene TRBV7-2; TRBD2 might be the D (6 bases). The germline V gene has CDR1 SGHTA and CDR2 FQGNSA. CDR3 length: 15 amino acids. V lost 1 base, J lost 1 base, and 7 bases lay in between. The CDR3 coding sequence is TGTGCCAGCAGCTTAGGGGGGGAGAACACCGGGGAGCTGTTTTTT. This sequence encodes CASSLGGENTGELFF.

This sequence joins TRBV10-3 and TRBJ2-5; a possible D gene is TRBD2 (6 bases). The CDR3 loop spans 13 amino acids. V was pared by 4 bases and J by 2 bases, with 8 bases between. Germline V gene lookup returns CDR1 ENHRY and CDR2 SYGVKD. Here the CDR3 DNA reads TGTGCCATCAGTGTTAGCGGTCAAGAGACCCAGTACTTC. The encoded protein is CAISVSGQETQYF.

The chain is built from TRBV27 and TRBJ1-2; 9 bases map to TRBD1. Germline V CDR1 and CDR2: MNHEY, SMNVEV (reference sequence). The length of the CDR3 is 15 residues. Unmatched junction bases numbered 8, after V lost 5 bases and J lost 4 bases. The DNA of the CDR3 is TGTGCCAGCAGTCCGAGGACAGGGGTCGGCTATGGCTACACCTTC. This codes for CASSPRTGVGYGYTF.

The chain employs TRBV7-2 and TRBJ1-5; perhaps TRBD1 as D (5 bases). The CDR3 extends over 17 amino acids. Germline values: CDR1 SGHTA, CDR2 FQGNSA. Trimming shortened V by 4 bases and J by 0 bases, and 16 bases separated the two germline ends. CDR3 in amino acids: CASSSIGGRYSNQPQHF. As DNA, the CDR3 is TGTGCCAGCAGCTCCATCGGGGGAAGGTATAGCAATCAGCCCCAGCATTTT.